The sequence of this TCR beta chain was determined in a study of cytomegalovirus exposure and HLA in healthy donors. Whole-study results and caveats: 150 or so TCR beta chains were listed as cytomegalovirus-associated.

The ends lost 1 base at V and 4 bases at J; junction bases unmatched: 6. The CDR3 sequence is 15 residues long. The V gene's germline CDR1 is SQVTM and CDR2 ANQGSEA. The donors formed part of the approximately 120-subject validation cohort, distinct from the 666-subject first cohort. About this clone: Its antigen is unidentified.

Profiled with immunoSEQ multiplex PCR; TCRdb holds only in-frame clones, not every one. The sample lists over 200,000 clones, about 86% occurring once. This TCR came from a woman younger than 30 in good health and CMV-seronegative. V usage is TRBV29-1 and J usage is TRBJ2-1, with 8 bases identical to TRBD2. The sequenced sample was PBMCs. The CDR3 is CSVEGTSGWYNEQFF. Here the CDR3 DNA reads TGCAGCGTTGAAGGTACTAGCGGATGGTACAATGAGCAGTTCTTC.